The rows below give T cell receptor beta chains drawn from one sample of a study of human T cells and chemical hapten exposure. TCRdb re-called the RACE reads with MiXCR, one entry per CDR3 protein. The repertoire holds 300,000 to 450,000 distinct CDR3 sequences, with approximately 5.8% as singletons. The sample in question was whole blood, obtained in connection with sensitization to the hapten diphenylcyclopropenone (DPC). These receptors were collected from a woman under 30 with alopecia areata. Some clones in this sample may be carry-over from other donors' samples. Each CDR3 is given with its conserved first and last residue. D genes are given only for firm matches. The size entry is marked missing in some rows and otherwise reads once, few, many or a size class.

CATTTDRSSYNSPLHF	.	TRBV10-3	TRBJ1-6	.
CASSSRQDTDTQYF	many	TRBV7-2	TRBJ2-3	.
CASSSNRGAYGYTF	.	TRBV12-3/TRBV12-4	TRBJ1-2	.
CASSRRTSGGYEQFF	few	TRBV11-3	TRBJ2-1	TRBD2
CASSLRGGPWNEQFF	many	TRBV11-2	TRBJ2-1	TRBD2
CASSLPLGSGANVLTF	few	TRBV12-3/TRBV12-4	TRBJ2-6	.
CASSKAQGRESGDSPLHF	.	TRBV21-1	TRBJ1-6	.
CASSYGRAWTGELFF	.	TRBV6-6	TRBJ2-2	.
CASRTVATEQYF	.	TRBV28	TRBJ2-7	.
CASSTAYRGEAFF	many	TRBV5-1	TRBJ1-1	TRBD1
CASDRTGGTEAFF	many	TRBV12-5	TRBJ1-1	TRBD1
CASSQSLAGGSDTQYF	many	TRBV6-6	TRBJ2-3	TRBD2
CASSYRGPNVSNQPQHF	.	TRBV6-2/TRBV6-3	TRBJ1-5	TRBD1
CASSYEQGASYEQYF	.	TRBV4-2	TRBJ2-7	TRBD1
CSANTDRSEAFF	many	TRBV20-1	TRBJ1-1	.
CASSLWLRGPGPGNQPQHF	many	TRBV5-5	TRBJ1-5	TRBD1
CASGAPLHF	.	TRBV27	TRBJ1-6	.
CASSEAVNSPLHF	many	TRBV6-1	TRBJ1-6	.
CASSGDRGRVDYGYTF	.	TRBV6-1	TRBJ1-2	TRBD1